Listed below are T cell receptor beta chains from one sample, sequenced in a study of T cells in Graves' hyperthyroidism and ophthalmopathy. TCRdb ran MiXCR on the multiplex PCR reads and lists one entry per CDR3 protein. This sample carries hundreds of thousands of distinct CDR3 sequences, around a quarter of them seen once, and the ten largest clones take over 9%. The sequenced sample was blood. The receptors here all came from a woman aged 25 to 39 with Graves' ophthalmopathy. CDR3s include the opening cysteine and the closing phenylalanine or tryptophan. D genes are given only for firm matches. A clone size is listed for some rows: how often the clone was seen (once, few, many), or a class if it is expanded.

d_call | clone_size | j_call | v_call | cdr3_aa | cdr3_nt
TRBD1 | - | TRBJ2-7 | TRBV24-1 | CATSGRDSPYEQYF | TGTGCCACCAGTGGTCGGGACAGCCCCTACGAGCAGTACTTC
TRBD1 | - | TRBJ1-1 | TRBV12-3/TRBV12-4 | CASRPDRVTEAFF | TGTGCCAGCAGACCGGACAGGGTAACTGAAGCTTTCTTT
TRBD2 | many | TRBJ2-7 | TRBV7-9 | CASSFIAGETYEQYF | TGTGCCAGCAGCTTCATAGCGGGCGAGACCTACGAGCAGTACTTC
- | many | TRBJ2-7 | TRBV7-2 | CASSPRVAINEQYF | TGTGCCAGCAGCCCAAGAGTAGCGATCAACGAGCAGTACTTC
- | many | TRBJ1-5 | TRBV29-1 | CSVGDGEFQPQHF | TGCAGCGTTGGGGACGGAGAGTTTCAGCCCCAGCATTTT
TRBD1 | many | TRBJ2-2 | TRBV29-1 | CSVADRAPNTGELFF | TGCAGCGTCGCCGACAGGGCCCCGAACACCGGGGAGCTGTTTTTT
- | many | TRBJ1-2 | TRBV29-1 | CSVASGPDGYTF | TGCAGCGTTGCGTCAGGGCCGGATGGCTACACCTTC
- | - | TRBJ1-1 | TRBV29-1 | CSVEFPLLNTEAFF | TGCAGCGTTGAGTTTCCGTTACTGAACACTGAAGCTTTCTTT
- | many | TRBJ2-2 | TRBV20-1 | CSASNGLNTGELFF | TGCAGTGCTAGTAACGGGCTTAACACCGGGGAGCTGTTTTTT
- | many | TRBJ2-5 | TRBV7-8 | CASSQGTGRETQYF | TGTGCCAGCAGCCAAGGTACGGGCCGGGAGACCCAGTACTTC
- | many | TRBJ2-6 | TRBV6-5 | CASSYLAFGANVLTF | TGTGCCAGCAGTTACCTTGCGTTCGGGGCCAACGTCCTGACTTTC
- | many | TRBJ1-2 | TRBV6-5 | CASSYKWGTNYGYTF | TGTGCCAGCAGTTACAAGTGGGGGACTAACTATGGCTACACCTTC
TRBD2 | many | TRBJ2-7 | TRBV4-2 | CASSQQGLAGGWGSYEQYF | TGTGCCAGCAGCCAGCAAGGACTAGCGGGGGGGTGGGGCTCCTACGAGCAGTACTTC
TRBD2 | - | TRBJ2-2 | TRBV28 | CASSPHPGTSGGANTGELFF | TGTGCCAGCAGCCCTCACCCCGGGACTAGCGGGGGGGCGAACACCGGGGAGCTGTTTTTT
- | - | TRBJ1-2 | TRBV12-3/TRBV12-4 | CASSLAPLLGYTF | TGTGCCAGCAGTTTAGCGCCCTTGCTTGGCTACACCTTC